The 32 T cell receptor beta chains presented below share a single source sample, sequenced in a study of lymphopenia after photon versus proton radiotherapy. Produced via immunoSEQ multiplex PCR; TCRdb's table is partial and in-frame only. Of some 20,000 clones detected, approximately 90% appear once; the ten largest clones hold 10%. The sample in question was peripheral blood, obtained from a patient treated with proton-based radiotherapy. All receptors come from a man aged 70-80 years with pancreatic cancer.

The rearrangement uses TRBV6-1 and TRBJ2-7; the D gene is possibly TRBD2 (6 bases). The V gene lost 4 bases and the J gene lost 0 bases, with 10 bases spanning the gap. Germline V gene data show CDR1 as MNHNS and CDR2 as SASEGT. The CDR3 loop spans 14 amino acids. In DNA form, the CDR3 reads TGTGCCAGCAGTGTGGAGGGGACCTCCTACGAGCAGTACTTC. As protein: CASSVEGTSYEQYF.

This clone was seen once. The chain uses TRBV6-1 and TRBJ1-5; unclear D gene. V was shortened by 5 bases and J by 2 bases, with 13 bases between the two germline ends. Germline V CDR1 and CDR2: MNHNS, SASEGT. This CDR3 spans 15 amino acids. This CDR3 reads CASSTQALGNQPQHF. The CDR3 DNA is TGTGCCAGCAGTACCCAGGCCCTGGGCAATCAGCCCCAGCATTTT.

The DNA for the CDR3 is TGTGCCAGCAGCTTAGACCCGGGCAGTGCAACTAATGAAAAACTGTTTTTT. Translation: CASSLDPGSATNEKLFF. The chain couples TRBV11-2 to TRBJ1-4; no reliable D call. Germline assignment: CDR1 SGHAT and CDR2 FQNNGV. The CDR3 is made up of 17 amino acids. V shed 0 bases and J shed 0 bases, with 11 bases lying between them.

The chain joins TRBV11-3 to TRBJ2-5, with 12 bases lining up with TRBD2. The germline gives CDR1 SGHNT, CDR2 YENEEA. J was trimmed by 5 bases and V by 5 bases; bases with no gene match: 9. CDR3 length equals 16 residues. The CDR3: CASSASGRALLETQYF. The CDR3 DNA sequence: TGTGCCAGCAGCGCTAGCGGGAGGGCCCTTTTGGAGACCCAGTACTTC. The variable domain in full, with the rest retrieved from reference TRBV11-3 and TRBJ2-5, is EAGVVQSPRYKIIEKKQPVAFWCNPISGHNTLYWYLQNLGQGPELLIRYENEEAVDDSQLPKDRFSAERLKGVDSTLKIQPAELGDSAVYLCASSASGRALLETQYFGPGTRLLVL.

The chain has TRBV10-3 and TRBJ1-1; 11 nucleotides line up with TRBD1. Germline trimming cut 7 bases from V and 4 bases from J; bases unmatched to any gene: 8. Germline CDR1 and CDR2: ENHRY and SYGVKD. The CDR3 covers 15 residues. Here the CDR3 DNA reads TGTGCCATCATGGGCTGGACAGGGGGCGTCACTGAAGCTTTCTTT. Residues: CAIMGWTGGVTEAFF.

The V call is TRBV5-1, the J call TRBJ2-5; D ambiguous. V was shortened by 0 bases and J by 2 bases, with 8 bases between the two germline ends. Germline CDR1 is SGHRS and CDR2 is YFSETQ. This CDR3 comprises 14 residues. The CDR3 sequence is CASSLDTPQETQYF. CDR3 nucleotides: TGCGCCAGCAGCTTGGACACTCCACAAGAGACCCAGTACTTC.

The gene calls are TRBV11-2 and TRBJ1-3; D may be TRBD1 (6 bases). Per germline, CDR1 SGHAT and CDR2 FQNNGV. Trimming cost V 0 bases and J 4 bases, with 13 bases left between them. This CDR3 is 16 amino acids long. For the CDR3, the DNA is TGTGCCAGCAGCTTAGAGTTGGGGGCGTTGGGAAACACCATATATTTT. Its protein product is CASSLELGALGNTIYF.

The rearrangement links TRBV5-1 to TRBJ2-3, with 9 bases fitting TRBD2. Losses at the gene ends were 2 bases for V and 4 bases for J; bases not matched to a gene: 5. This CDR3 has 15 residues. Germline values: CDR1 SGHRS, CDR2 YFSETQ. For the CDR3, the DNA is TGCGCCAGCAGCTTTAGCGGGAGTGGTGCAGATACGCAGTATTTT. Translated, it gives CASSFSGSGADTQYF.

The rearrangement uses TRBV7-9 and TRBJ1-1; D is perhaps TRBD1 (6 bases). The ends were cut back, 4 bases at V and 3 bases at J, with 18 bases in the middle. Germline values: CDR1 SEHNR, CDR2 FQNEAQ (reference sequence). The CDR3 has 16 residues. The CDR3 DNA follows: TGTGCCAGCAGCTGGACCACAGGGCGCTCGGACACTGAAGCTTTCTTT. Translating it yields CASSWTTGRSDTEAFF.

The chain carries TRBV7-7 and TRBJ2-5, with 16 bases lining up with TRBD2. CDR1 is SSHAT, CDR2 FNYEAQ, per germline (reference sequence). V shed 3 bases, J shed 4 bases, and the junction held 2 bases outside the gene matches. This CDR3 is built from 16 residues. The CDR3 coding sequence is TGTGCCAGCAGCTTTGGGACTAGCGGGAGGGTAGAGACCCAGTACTTC. Protein sequence: CASSFGTSGRVETQYF. Full variable domain (missing parts from reference TRBV7-7 and TRBJ2-5): GAGVSQSPRYKVTKRGQDVTLRCDPISSHATLYWYQQALGQGPEFLTYFNYEAQPDKSGLPSDRFSAERPEGSISTLTIQRTEQRDSAMYRCASSFGTSGRVETQYFGPGTRLLVL.

The chain couples TRBV6-5 to TRBJ1-2; D uncertain. The CDR3 is made up of 14 amino acids. Germline V gene sequence: CDR1 MNHEY, CDR2 SVGAGI. V dropped 3 bases and J dropped 1 base, with 9 bases sitting between them. The CDR3 loop is CASSYSTINYGYTF. DNA for the CDR3: TGTGCCAGCAGTTATTCCACCATTAACTATGGCTACACCTTC.

The V gene is TRBV12-5, the J gene TRBJ1-1, with TRBD1 as a possible D gene (5 bases). The V gene's germline CDR1 is LGHNT and CDR2 FRNRAP. The V end was cut by 8 bases, the J end by 0 bases, with 10 bases between. The CDR3 covers 13 residues. CDR3 nucleotide sequence: TGTGCTAGTACGGGGACCATGAACACTGAAGCTTTCTTT. This sequence encodes CASTGTMNTEAFF. Full variable domain (missing parts from reference TRBV12-5 and TRBJ1-1): DARVTQTPRHKVTEMGQEVTMRCQPILGHNTVFWYRQTMMQGLELLAYFRNRAPLDDSGMPKDRFSAEMPDATLATLKIQPSEPRDSAVYFCASTGTMNTEAFFGQGTRLTVV.

The chain couples TRBV18 to TRBJ1-3; 8 bases agree with TRBD1. Germline values: CDR1 KGHSH, CDR2 LQKENI. V lost 3 bases, J lost 2 bases, and 6 bases stayed unmatched. The CDR3 covers 16 residues. CDR3 region: CASSPFGQGAGNTIYF. CDR3 sequence (DNA): TGTGCCAGCTCACCGTTCGGACAGGGCGCTGGAAACACCATATATTTT. The full variable domain, its missing parts supplied by reference TRBV18 and TRBJ1-3, is NAGVMQNPRHLVRRRGQEARLRCSPMKGHSHVYWYRQLPEEGLKFMVYLQKENIIDESGMPKERFSAEFPKEGPSILRIQQVVRGDSAAYFCASSPFGQGAGNTIYFGEGSWLTVV.

The chain employs TRBV25-1 and TRBJ1-2; TRBD1 matches at 10 bases. The CDR3 runs 13 residues. J gave up 7 bases and V 4 bases, and 3 bases lay outside the gene matches. Germline CDR1 MGHDK, CDR2 SYGVNS. The CDR3 protein is CASSGGQGSGYTF. CDR3 DNA sequence: TGTGCCAGCAGTGGGGGACAGGGGAGTGGCTACACCTTC.

The chain is built from TRBV15 and TRBJ1-1; 9 bases align to TRBD1. The V segment lost 7 bases and the J segment 1 base; nucleotides outside the gene matches: 4. The CDR3 runs 14 residues. The germline gives CDR1 LNHNV, CDR2 YYDKDF (reference sequence). This CDR3 reads CATKQGAENTEAFF. The CDR3 DNA sequence: TGTGCCACCAAACAGGGGGCTGAGAACACTGAAGCTTTCTTT.

This clone has just a few counts. The rearrangement uses TRBV6-5 and TRBJ1-2; D gene ambiguous. This CDR3 has 14 residues. From germline, CDR1 is MNHEY and CDR2 SVGAGI. The germline V and J ends were trimmed by 4 bases and 4 bases, with 13 bases remaining between them. The CDR3 DNA sequence: TGTGCCAGCAGTTTAGACCGAAGCAGCTATGGCTACACCTTC. Translated: CASSLDRSSYGYTF.

The chain uses TRBV16 and TRBJ1-6; D gene uncertain. V was pared by 2 bases and J by 5 bases, with 7 bases between. Germline V gives CDR1 KGHSY, CDR2 FQNENV. The CDR3 consists of 14 residues. The CDR3 nucleotides are TGTGCCAGCAGCCAACGGGTTGATAATTCACCCCTCCACTTT. This gives the protein CASSQRVDNSPLHF.

The rearrangement joins TRBV19 to TRBJ1-6, with 9 bases that match TRBD1. V trimming: 5 bases; J trimming: 7 bases; junction bases outside the gene matches: 3. Germline V gene data show CDR1 as LNHDA and CDR2 as SQIVND (reference sequence). This CDR3 has 14 amino acids. The CDR3 reads CASSEGQGNSPLHF. The CDR3 bases are TGTGCCAGTAGTGAGGGACAGGGAAATTCACCCCTCCACTTT.

This rearrangement joins TRBV11-2 to TRBJ1-1; possible D gene TRBD1, 5 bases. The CDR3 contains 13 residues. Trimming removed 5 bases from V and 3 bases from J, with 10 bases in between. CDR1 and CDR2 (germline): SGHAT, FQNNGV. Written as DNA, the CDR3 is TGTGCCAGCAGCCGGGACTCTTACACTGAAGCTTTCTTT. Encoded protein: CASSRDSYTEAFF.

V gene TRBV2 combines with J gene TRBJ1-1, with D possibly matching TRBD1 (6 bases). Trimming shortened V by 6 bases and J by 1 base, and 15 bases separated the two germline ends. This CDR3 is 15 amino acids long. Germline V gene sequence: CDR1 SNHLY, CDR2 FYNNEI. CDR3 in DNA: TGTGCCAGCAGGCTCCTGACACAGGGGAACACTGAAGCTTTCTTT. This gives the protein CASRLLTQGNTEAFF.

In nucleotides, the CDR3 is TGCGCCAGCGGCCACCGGGACAGGGGGCTGTCGTGCGATGGCTACACCTTC. It yields the protein CASGHRDRGLSCDGYTF. V and J are TRBV5-1 and TRBJ1-2; the match to TRBD1 covers 12 bases. The CDR3 spans 17 residues. J lost 6 bases, V lost 7 bases, and 16 bases had no gene match. Germline V lookup: CDR1 SGHRS, CDR2 YFSETQ.

J is TRBJ1-2 and V is TRBV19; D is ambiguous. Trimming stripped 2 bases from V and 0 bases from J, with 16 bases between. Germline CDR1 LNHDA, CDR2 SQIVND (reference sequence). CDR3 length equals 17 residues. The CDR3 region has the DNA TGTGCCAGTAGTATATCTTATCTGGGGTTTTCTAACTATGGCTACACCTTC. It encodes CASSISYLGFSNYGYTF. Using reference TRBV19 and TRBJ1-2 for the parts outside the CDR3, the full variable domain is DGGITQSPKYLFRKEGQNVTLSCEQNLNHDAMYWYRQDPGQGLRLIYYSQIVNDFQKGDIAEGYSVSREKKESFPLTVTSAQKNPTAFYLCASSISYLGFSNYGYTFGSGTRLTVV.

The table lists this clone with a count of one. The chain recombines TRBV7-8 with TRBJ2-2; D is perhaps TRBD1 (6 bases). The CDR3 is made up of 16 amino acids. Trimming took 2 bases from V and 1 from J, leaving 11 bases between them. From germline, CDR1 is SGHVS and CDR2 FQNEAQ. This CDR3 is CASSLRTGRNTGELFF. Written as DNA, the CDR3 is TGTGCCAGCAGCTTACGTACAGGGCGGAACACCGGGGAGCTGTTTTTT.

This rearrangement joins TRBV20-1 to TRBJ2-7, with D uncertain. CDR3 size: 11 residues. Trimming stripped 6 bases from V and 5 bases from J, with 11 bases between. The V gene's germline CDR1 is DFQATT and CDR2 SNEGSKA (reference sequence). The DNA of the CDR3 is TGCAGTGCCGCTGCCTACCACGAGCAGTACTTC. Encoded protein: CSAAAYHEQYF.

Only one count was recorded for this clone. The J gene is TRBJ1-1, the V gene TRBV6-5; perhaps TRBD1 as D (5 bases). Germline V gene data show CDR1 as MNHEY and CDR2 as SVGAGI. The ends were cut back, 6 bases at V and 0 bases at J, with 14 bases in the middle. The CDR3 sequence is 15 residues long. The CDR3 sequence is CASSYDRLMNTEAFF. The CDR3 bases are TGTGCCAGCAGCTACGACAGACTAATGAACACTGAAGCTTTCTTT.

This chain joins TRBV19 and TRBJ1-2; the D gene is possibly TRBD1 (5 bases). V shed 5 bases and J shed 6 bases, with 13 bases lying between them. Germline V gives CDR1 LNHDA, CDR2 SQIVND (reference sequence). The CDR3 length is 13 residues. CDR3 sequence reads: CASSLLPGDGYTF. As DNA, the CDR3 is TGTGCCAGTAGTCTCTTGCCGGGGGATGGCTACACCTTC.

The genes are TRBV7-9 and TRBJ2-5, with a possible D match to TRBD1 (6 bases). Trimming removed 5 bases from V and 5 bases from J, with 24 bases in between. Germline CDR1 is SEHNR and CDR2 is FQNEAQ (reference sequence). CDR3 length equals 17 residues. CDR3 DNA sequence: TGTGCCAGCAGCCAGGGGCCAGGGTCTCGCCCTTGGGAGACCCAGTACTTC. It encodes CASSQGPGSRPWETQYF.

DNA for the CDR3: TGTGCCAGCTCACCGGGGCGGGGGTATACGCAGTATTTT. Encoded protein: CASSPGRGYTQYF. The rearrangement links TRBV18 to TRBJ2-3; the match to TRBD2 covers 7 bases. CDR1 and CDR2 from the germline V gene are KGHSH and LQKENI. V shed 3 bases and J 7 bases; nucleotides not matched to a gene: 4. The CDR3 contains 13 residues.

This clone was seen just once. The chain is built from TRBV7-8 and TRBJ1-1, with D perhaps TRBD1 (6 bases). The V and J ends lost 2 bases and 3 bases respectively, with 22 bases between them. Germline-derived CDR1 and CDR2 are SGHVS and FQNEAQ. This CDR3 region has 18 residues. The CDR3 protein is CASSLRGYGEKFDTEAFF. The CDR3 coding sequence is TGTGCCAGCAGCTTAAGGGGGTATGGGGAGAAATTTGACACTGAAGCTTTCTTT.

This sequence joins TRBV18 and TRBJ2-3, with TRBD1 as a possible D gene (6 bases). The CDR3 length is 15 residues. The germline V gene encodes CDR1 KGHSH and CDR2 LQKENI. Trimming stripped 3 bases from V and 2 bases from J, with 12 bases between. This chain's CDR3 is CASSPGTLFTDTQYF. As DNA, the CDR3 is TGTGCCAGCTCACCCGGGACACTATTCACAGATACGCAGTATTTT.

V gene TRBV7-2 combines with J gene TRBJ1-1; no definite D call. This CDR3 is 14 amino acids long. The germline V gene encodes CDR1 SGHTA and CDR2 FQGNSA. Between the trimmed V and J ends, which lost 5 bases and 7 bases, there was a span of 17 bases. CDR3 sequence (DNA): TGTGCCAGCAGCCCCACAGCAGCCGGCGGTGAAGCTTTCTTT. Its translation: CASSPTAAGGEAFF. Variable domain in full (rest from reference TRBV7-2 and TRBJ1-1): GAGVSQSPSNKVTEKGKDVELRCDPISGHTALYWYRQSLGQGLEFLIYFQGNSAPDKSGLPSDRFSAERTGGSVSTLTIQRTQQEDSAVYLCASSPTAAGGEAFFGQGTRLTVV.

V gene TRBV5-5 combines with J gene TRBJ2-3; weak D call: TRBD1 (6 bases). Trimming left V 4 bases short and J 1 base short, with 10 bases between. CDR3 length: 14 residues. Germline V lookup: CDR1 SGHKS, CDR2 YYEKEE (reference sequence). The CDR3 coding sequence is TGTGCCAGCAGCGTTTCAGGGGGCACAGATACGCAGTATTTT. Translated: CASSVSGGTDTQYF.